The T cell receptor (beta chain) described here comes from a study of shared clonotypes between healthy human individuals. Germline trimming cut 7 bases from V and 5 bases from J; bases unmatched to any gene: 5. The V gene's germline CDR1 is WNHNN and CDR2 SYGVQD (reference sequence). There are 15 residues in the CDR3. Sequenced by immunoSEQ multiplex PCR; TCRdb stores in-frame clones only, minus some. The sample contains about 2.4 million clones, 80% to 95% of which appear only once. This chain joins TRBV10-1 and TRBJ2-1; 13 nucleotides line up with TRBD2. The sequenced material came from naive CD4+ T cells from PBMCs. Subset defined: CD45RA+ positively selected. The receptor was derived from a man between 18 and 35 years old in good health. Some clones in this sample may be carry-over from other donors' samples. CDR3 amino acids: CASKAGTSGNNEQFF. In nucleotides, the CDR3 is TGCGCCAGCAAGGCCGGGACTAGCGGGAACAATGAGCAGTTCTTC.